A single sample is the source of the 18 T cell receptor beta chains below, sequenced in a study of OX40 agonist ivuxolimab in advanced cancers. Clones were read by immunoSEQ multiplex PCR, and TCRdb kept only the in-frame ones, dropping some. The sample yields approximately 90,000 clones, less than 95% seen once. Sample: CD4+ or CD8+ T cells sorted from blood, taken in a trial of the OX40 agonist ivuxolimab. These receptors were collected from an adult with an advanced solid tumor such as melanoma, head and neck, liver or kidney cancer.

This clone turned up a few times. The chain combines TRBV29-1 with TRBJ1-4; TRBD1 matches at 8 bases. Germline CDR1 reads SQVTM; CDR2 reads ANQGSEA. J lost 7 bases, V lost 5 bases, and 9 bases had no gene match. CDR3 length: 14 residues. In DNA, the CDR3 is TGCAGCGTTTGGGAACAGGGGGAAGGTGAAAAACTGTTTTTT. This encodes CSVWEQGEGEKLFF.

The CDR3 coding sequence is TGTGCCAGCAGCCAAGATGGGGCCCACGGGGCGGGGTCCCACGAGCAGTACTTC. It yields the protein CASSQDGAHGAGSHEQYF. The chain has TRBV4-2 and TRBJ2-7; a weak D match, TRBD2 (6 bases). The length of the CDR3 is 18 residues. The germline V and J ends were trimmed by 0 bases and 5 bases, with 23 bases remaining between them. Germline CDR1 LGHNA, CDR2 YNFKEQ.

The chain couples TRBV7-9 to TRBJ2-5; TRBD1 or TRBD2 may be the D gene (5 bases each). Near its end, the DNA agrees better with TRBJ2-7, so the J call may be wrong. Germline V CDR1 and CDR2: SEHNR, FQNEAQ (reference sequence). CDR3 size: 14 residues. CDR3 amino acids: CASSTRDGIYEQYF. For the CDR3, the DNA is TGTGCCAGCAGCACTCGGGACGGGATCTACGAGCAGTACTTC.

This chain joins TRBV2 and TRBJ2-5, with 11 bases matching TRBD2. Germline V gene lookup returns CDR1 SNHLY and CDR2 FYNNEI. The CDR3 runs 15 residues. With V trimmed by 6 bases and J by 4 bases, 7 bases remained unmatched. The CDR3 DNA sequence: TGTGCCAGCAGCATACTAGCGGGAGTTGGAGAGACCCAGTACTTC. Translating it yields CASSILAGVGETQYF.

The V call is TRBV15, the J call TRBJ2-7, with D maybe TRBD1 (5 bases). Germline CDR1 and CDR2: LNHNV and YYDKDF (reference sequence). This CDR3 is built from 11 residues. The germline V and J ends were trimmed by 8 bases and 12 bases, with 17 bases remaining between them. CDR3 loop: CATPREQGRYF. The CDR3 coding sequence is TGTGCCACCCCCAGAGAGCAGGGTCGGTACTTC. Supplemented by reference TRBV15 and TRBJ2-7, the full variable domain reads DAMVIQNPRYQVTQFGKPVTLSCSQTLNHNVMYWYQQKSSQAPKLLFHYYDKDFNNEADTPDNFQSRRPNTSFCFLDIRSPGLGDTAMYLCATPREQGRYFGPGTRLTVT.

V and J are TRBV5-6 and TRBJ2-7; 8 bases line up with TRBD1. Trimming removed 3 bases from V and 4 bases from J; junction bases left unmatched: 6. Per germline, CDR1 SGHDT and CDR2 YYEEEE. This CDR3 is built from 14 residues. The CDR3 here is CASSSTGEGYEQYF. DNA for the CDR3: TGTGCCAGCAGCTCGACAGGGGAAGGGTACGAGCAGTACTTC.

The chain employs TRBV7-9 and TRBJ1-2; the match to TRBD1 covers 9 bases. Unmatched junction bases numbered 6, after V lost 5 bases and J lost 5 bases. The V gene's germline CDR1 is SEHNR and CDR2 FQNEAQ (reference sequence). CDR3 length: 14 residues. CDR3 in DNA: TGTGCCAGCAGCCCCCGGGACAGGGCTTATGGCTACACCTTC. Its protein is CASSPRDRAYGYTF.

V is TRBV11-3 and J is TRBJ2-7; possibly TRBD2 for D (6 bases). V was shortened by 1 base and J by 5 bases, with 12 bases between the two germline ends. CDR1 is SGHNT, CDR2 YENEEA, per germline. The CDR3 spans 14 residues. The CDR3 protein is CASSLAAGSNEQYF. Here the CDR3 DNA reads TGTGCCAGCAGCTTAGCTGCGGGAAGTAACGAGCAGTACTTC.

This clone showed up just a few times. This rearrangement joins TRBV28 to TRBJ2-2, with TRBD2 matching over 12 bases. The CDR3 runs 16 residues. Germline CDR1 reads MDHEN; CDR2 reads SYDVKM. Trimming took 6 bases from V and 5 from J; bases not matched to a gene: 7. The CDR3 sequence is CASRTRTSGETGELFF. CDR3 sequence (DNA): TGTGCCAGCAGAACCCGGACTAGCGGGGAAACCGGGGAGCTGTTTTTT. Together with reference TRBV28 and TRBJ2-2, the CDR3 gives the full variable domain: DVKVTQSSRYLVKRTGEKVFLECVQDMDHENMFWYRQDPGLGLRLIYFSYDVKMKEKGDIPEGYSVSREKKERFSLILESASTNQTSMYLCASRTRTSGETGELFFGEGSRLTVL.

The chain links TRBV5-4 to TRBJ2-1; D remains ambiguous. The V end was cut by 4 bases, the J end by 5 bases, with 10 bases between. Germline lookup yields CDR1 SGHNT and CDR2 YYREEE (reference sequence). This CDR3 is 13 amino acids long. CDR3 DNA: TGTGCCAGCAGCCTGTCGGTTGACAATGAGCAGTTCTTC. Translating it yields CASSLSVDNEQFF.

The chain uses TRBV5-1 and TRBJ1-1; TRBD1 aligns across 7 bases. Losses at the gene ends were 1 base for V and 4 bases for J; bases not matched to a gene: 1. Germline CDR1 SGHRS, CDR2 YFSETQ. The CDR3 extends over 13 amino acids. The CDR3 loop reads CASSLQGGTEAFF. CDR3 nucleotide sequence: TGCGCCAGCAGCTTGCAGGGGGGCACTGAAGCTTTCTTT.

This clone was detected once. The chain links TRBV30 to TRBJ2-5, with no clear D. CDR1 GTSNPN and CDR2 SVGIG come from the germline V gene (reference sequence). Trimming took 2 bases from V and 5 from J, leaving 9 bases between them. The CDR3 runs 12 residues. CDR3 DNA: TGTGCCTGGAGTACTGCACGGGAGACCCAGTACTTC. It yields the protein CAWSTARETQYF.

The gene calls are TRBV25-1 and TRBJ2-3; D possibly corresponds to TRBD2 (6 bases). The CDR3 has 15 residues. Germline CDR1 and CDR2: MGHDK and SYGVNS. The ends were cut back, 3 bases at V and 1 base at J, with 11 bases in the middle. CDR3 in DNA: TGTGCCAGCAGTGAGACTAGGTGGGGCACAGATACGCAGTATTTT. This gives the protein CASSETRWGTDTQYF.

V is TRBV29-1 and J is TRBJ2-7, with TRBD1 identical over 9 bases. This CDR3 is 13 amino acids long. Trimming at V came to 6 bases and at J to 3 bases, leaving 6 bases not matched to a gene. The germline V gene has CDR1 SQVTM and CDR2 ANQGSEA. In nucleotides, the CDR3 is TGCAGCGTCGCGGCGGGACAGGGCTACGAGCAGTACTTC. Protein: CSVAAGQGYEQYF.

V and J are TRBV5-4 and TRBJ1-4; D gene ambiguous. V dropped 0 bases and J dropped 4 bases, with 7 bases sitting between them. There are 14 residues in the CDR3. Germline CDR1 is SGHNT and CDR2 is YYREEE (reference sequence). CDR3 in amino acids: CASSLGQNNEKLFF. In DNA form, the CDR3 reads TGTGCCAGCAGCTTGGGACAAAATAATGAAAAACTGTTTTTT.

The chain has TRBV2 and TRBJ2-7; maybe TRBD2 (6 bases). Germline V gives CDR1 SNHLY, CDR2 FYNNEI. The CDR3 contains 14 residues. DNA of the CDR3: TGTGCGACCCAACGGGGGAGTAGCCGGTACGAGCAGTACTTC. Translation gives CATQRGSSRYEQYF. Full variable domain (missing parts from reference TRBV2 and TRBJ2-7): EPEVTQTPSHQVTQMGQEVILRCVPISNHLYFYWYRQILGQKVEFLVSFYNNEISEKSEIFDDQFSVERPDGSNFTLKIRSTKLEDSAMYFCATQRGSSRYEQYFGPGTRLTVT.

In nucleotides, the CDR3 is TGTGCCAGCAGCCCCCCGGACAGGCTGAACACTGAAGCTTTCTTT. It is translated as CASSPPDRLNTEAFF. The rearrangement links TRBV7-9 to TRBJ1-1; 7 bases match TRBD1. Germline V gives CDR1 SEHNR, CDR2 FQNEAQ (reference sequence). The CDR3 covers 15 residues. J gave up 0 bases and V 5 bases, and 6 bases lay outside the gene matches.

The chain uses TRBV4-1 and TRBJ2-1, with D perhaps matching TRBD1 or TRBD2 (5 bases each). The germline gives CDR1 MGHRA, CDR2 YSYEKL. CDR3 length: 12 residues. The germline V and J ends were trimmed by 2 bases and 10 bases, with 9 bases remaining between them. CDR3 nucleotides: TGCGCCAGCAGCCAAATTGGGACGGAGCAGTTCTTC. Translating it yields CASSQIGTEQFF.